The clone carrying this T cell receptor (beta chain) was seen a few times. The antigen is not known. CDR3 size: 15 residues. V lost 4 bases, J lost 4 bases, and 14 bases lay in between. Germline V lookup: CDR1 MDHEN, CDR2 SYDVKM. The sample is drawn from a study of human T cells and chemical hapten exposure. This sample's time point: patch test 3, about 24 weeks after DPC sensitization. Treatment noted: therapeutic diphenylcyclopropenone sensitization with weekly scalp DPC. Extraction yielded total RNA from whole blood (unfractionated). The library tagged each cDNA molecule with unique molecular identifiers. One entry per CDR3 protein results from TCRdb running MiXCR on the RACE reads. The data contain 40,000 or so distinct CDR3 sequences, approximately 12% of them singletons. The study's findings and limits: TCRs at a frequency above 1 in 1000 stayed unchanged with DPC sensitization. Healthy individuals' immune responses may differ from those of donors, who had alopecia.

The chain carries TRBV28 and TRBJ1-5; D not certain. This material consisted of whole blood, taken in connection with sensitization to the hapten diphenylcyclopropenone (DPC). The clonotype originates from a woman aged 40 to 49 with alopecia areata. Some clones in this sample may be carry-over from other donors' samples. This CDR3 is CASSSGITLNQPQHF. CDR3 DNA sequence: TGTGCCAGCAGTTCTGGGATAACCCTAAATCAGCCCCAGCATTTT. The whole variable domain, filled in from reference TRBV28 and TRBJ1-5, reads DVKVTQSSRYLVKRTGEKVFLECVQDMDHENMFWYRQDPGLGLRLIYFSYDVKMKEKGDIPEGYSVSREKKERFSLILESASTNQTSMYLCASSSGITLNQPQHFGDGTRLSIL.